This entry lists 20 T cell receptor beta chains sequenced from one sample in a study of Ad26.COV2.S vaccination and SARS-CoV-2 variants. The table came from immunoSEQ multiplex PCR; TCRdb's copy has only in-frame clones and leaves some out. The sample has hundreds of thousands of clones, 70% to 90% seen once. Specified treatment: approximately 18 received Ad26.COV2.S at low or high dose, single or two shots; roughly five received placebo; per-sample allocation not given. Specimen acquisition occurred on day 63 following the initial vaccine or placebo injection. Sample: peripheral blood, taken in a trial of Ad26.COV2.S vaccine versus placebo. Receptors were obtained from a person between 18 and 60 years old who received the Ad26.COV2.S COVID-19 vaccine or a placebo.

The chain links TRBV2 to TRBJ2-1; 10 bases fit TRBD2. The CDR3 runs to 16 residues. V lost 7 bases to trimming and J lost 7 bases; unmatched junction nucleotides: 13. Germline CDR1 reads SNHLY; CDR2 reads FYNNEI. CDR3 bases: TGTGCCAGCAACAAACAGGGGCTAGCGGGAGAGAATGAGCAGTTCTTC. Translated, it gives CASNKQGLAGENEQFF.

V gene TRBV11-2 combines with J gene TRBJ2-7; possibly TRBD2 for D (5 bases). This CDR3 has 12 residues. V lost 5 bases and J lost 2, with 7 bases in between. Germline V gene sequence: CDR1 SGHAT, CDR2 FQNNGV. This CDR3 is CASSILAYEQYF. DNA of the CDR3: TGTGCCAGCAGCATACTAGCCTACGAGCAGTACTTC.

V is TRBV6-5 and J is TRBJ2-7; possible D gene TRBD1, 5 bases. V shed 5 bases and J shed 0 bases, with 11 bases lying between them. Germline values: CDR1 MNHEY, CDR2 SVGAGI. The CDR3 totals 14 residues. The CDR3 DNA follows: TGTGCCAGCAGTCGACAGATCAGCTCCTACGAGCAGTACTTC. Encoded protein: CASSRQISSYEQYF.

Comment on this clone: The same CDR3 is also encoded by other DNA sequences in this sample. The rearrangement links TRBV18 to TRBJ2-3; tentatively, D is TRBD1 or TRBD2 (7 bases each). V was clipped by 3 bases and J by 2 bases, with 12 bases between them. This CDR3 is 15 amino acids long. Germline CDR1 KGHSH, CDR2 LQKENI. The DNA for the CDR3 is TGTGCCAGCTCACCTCAGGGGGGGCTCACAGATACGCAGTATTTT. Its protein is CASSPQGGLTDTQYF.

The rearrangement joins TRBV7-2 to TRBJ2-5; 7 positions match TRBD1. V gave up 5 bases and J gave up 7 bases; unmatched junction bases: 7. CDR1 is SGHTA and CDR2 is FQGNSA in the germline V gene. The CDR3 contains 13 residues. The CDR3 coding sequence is TGTGCCAGCAGCCCATGGCAGGGGGTGACCCAGTACTTC. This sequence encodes CASSPWQGVTQYF. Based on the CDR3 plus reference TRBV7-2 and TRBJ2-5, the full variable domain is GAGVSQSPSNKVTEKGKDVELRCDPISGHTALYWYRQSLGQGLEFLIYFQGNSAPDKSGLPSDRFSAERTGGSVSTLTIQRTQQEDSAVYLCASSPWQGVTQYFGPGTRLLVL.

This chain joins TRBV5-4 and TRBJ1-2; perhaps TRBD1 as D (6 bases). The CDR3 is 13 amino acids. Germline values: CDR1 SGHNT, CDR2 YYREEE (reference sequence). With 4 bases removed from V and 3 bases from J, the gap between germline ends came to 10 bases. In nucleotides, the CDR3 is TGTGCCAGCAGCCAACAGGGCTACTATGGCTACACCTTC. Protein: CASSQQGYYGYTF.

The CDR3 protein is CASSPRDIKGHGYTF. The CDR3 bases are TGTGCCAGCAGCCCCCGGGACATCAAAGGTCATGGCTACACCTTC. The chain links TRBV3-1 (or the pseudogene TRBV3-2) to TRBJ1-2; tentatively, D is TRBD1 (6 bases). The germline V gene has CDR1 LGHDT and CDR2 YNNKEL (reference sequence). The CDR3 spans 15 residues. Between the trimmed V and J ends, which lost 4 bases and 6 bases, there was a span of 18 bases.

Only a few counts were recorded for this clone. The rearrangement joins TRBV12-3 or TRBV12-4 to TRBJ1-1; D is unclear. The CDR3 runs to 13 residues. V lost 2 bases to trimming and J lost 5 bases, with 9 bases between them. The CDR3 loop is CASSLQILTEAFF. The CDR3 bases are TGTGCCAGCAGTTTACAGATACTTACTGAAGCTTTCTTT.

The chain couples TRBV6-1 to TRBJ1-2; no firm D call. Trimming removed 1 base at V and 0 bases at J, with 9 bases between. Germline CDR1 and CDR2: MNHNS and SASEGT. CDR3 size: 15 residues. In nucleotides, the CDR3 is TGTGCCAGCAGTGAAGTGTTGGCAACTAACTATGGCTACACCTTC. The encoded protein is CASSEVLATNYGYTF.

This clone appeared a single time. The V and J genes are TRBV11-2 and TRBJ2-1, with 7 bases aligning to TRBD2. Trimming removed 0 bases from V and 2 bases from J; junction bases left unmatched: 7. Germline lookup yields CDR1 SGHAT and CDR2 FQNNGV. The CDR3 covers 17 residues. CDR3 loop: CASSLDGGGAAYNEQFF. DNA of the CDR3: TGTGCCAGCAGCTTAGATGGGGGGGGAGCGGCCTACAATGAGCAGTTCTTC.

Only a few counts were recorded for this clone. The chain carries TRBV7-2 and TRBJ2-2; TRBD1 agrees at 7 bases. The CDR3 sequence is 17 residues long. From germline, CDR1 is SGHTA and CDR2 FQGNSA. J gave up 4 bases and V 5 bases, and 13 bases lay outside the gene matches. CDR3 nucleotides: TGTGCCAGCAGCACCCGGAGACAGGGACGGGGCACCGGGGAGCTGTTTTTT. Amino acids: CASSTRRQGRGTGELFF.

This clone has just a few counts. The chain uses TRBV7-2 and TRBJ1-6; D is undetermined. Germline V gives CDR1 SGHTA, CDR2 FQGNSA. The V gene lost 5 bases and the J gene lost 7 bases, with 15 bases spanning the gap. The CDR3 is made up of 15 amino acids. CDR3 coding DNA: TGTGCCAGCAGCACGAGTAGACTCTTGAATTCACCCCTCCACTTT. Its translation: CASSTSRLLNSPLHF.

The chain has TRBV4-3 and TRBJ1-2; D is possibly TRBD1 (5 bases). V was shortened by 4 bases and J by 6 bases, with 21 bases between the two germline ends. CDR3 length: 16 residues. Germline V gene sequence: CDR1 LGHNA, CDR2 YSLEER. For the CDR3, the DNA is TGCGCCAGCAGCCCCCAGGCCGGGACCGAGAGCCATGGCTACACCTTC. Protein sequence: CASSPQAGTESHGYTF.

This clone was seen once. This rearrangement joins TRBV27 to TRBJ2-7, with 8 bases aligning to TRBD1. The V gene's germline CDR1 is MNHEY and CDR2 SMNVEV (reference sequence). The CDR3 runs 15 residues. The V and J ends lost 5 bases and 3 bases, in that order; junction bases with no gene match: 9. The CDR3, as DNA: TGTGCCAGCAGTCGCACCGGGACAGGCCTCTACGAGCAGTACTTC. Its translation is CASSRTGTGLYEQYF.

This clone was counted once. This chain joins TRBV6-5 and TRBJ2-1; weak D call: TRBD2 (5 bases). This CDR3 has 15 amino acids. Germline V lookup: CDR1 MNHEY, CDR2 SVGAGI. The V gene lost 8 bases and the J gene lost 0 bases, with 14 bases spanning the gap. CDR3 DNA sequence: TGTGCCAGCGGGCCGCGGGCGAACTCCTACAATGAGCAGTTCTTC. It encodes CASGPRANSYNEQFF.

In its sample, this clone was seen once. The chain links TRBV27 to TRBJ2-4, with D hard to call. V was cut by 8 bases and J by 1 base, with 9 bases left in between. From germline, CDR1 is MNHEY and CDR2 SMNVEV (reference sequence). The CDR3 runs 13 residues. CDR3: CASAIVAKNIQYF. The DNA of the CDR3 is TGTGCCAGCGCCATAGTGGCCAAAAACATTCAGTACTTC.

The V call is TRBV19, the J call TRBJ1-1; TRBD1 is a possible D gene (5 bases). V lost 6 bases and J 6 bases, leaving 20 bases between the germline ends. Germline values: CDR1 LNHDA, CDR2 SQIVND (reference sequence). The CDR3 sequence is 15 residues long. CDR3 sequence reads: CASRDGGRGNPEAFF. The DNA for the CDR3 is TGTGCCAGTAGGGACGGAGGGAGGGGAAACCCTGAAGCTTTCTTT.

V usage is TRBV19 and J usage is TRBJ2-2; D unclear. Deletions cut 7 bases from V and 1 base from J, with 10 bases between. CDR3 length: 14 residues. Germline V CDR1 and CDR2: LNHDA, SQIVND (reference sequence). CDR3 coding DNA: TGTGCCAGTACTCAACAGCTGAACACCGGGGAGCTGTTTTTT. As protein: CASTQQLNTGELFF.

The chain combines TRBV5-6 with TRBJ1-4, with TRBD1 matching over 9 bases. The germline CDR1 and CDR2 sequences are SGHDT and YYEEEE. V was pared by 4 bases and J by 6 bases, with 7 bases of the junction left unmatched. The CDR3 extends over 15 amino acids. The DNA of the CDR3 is TGTGCCAGCAGCAGAAAGACAGGGGGAGATGAAAAACTGTTTTTT. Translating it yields CASSRKTGGDEKLFF.

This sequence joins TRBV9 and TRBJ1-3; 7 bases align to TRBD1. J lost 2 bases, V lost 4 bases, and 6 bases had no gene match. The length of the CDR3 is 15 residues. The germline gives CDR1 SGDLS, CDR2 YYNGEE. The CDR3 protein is CASSSQGTAGNTIYF. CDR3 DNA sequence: TGTGCCAGCAGCTCACAGGGGACTGCTGGAAACACCATATATTTT.